The 3 T cell receptor beta chains presented below share a single source sample, sequenced in a study of T cell responses to AZD1222 COVID-19 vaccine. Assay: immunoSEQ multiplex PCR; the TCRdb copy retains only in-frame clones and omits some. This sample has 98,000 or so clones, with 93% found just once. Sample: peripheral blood, taken on day 0 of AZD1222 vaccination. The source is an adult in good health.

This clone was picked up one time. The chain has TRBV3-1 (or the pseudogene TRBV3-2) and TRBJ2-5; D remains unclear. Germline V gene sequence: CDR1 LGHDT, CDR2 YNNKEL (reference sequence). This CDR3 contains 12 residues. Trimming removed 3 bases at V and 0 bases at J, with 2 bases between. CDR3 sequence (DNA): TGTGCCAGCAGCCATTACCAAGAGACCCAGTACTTC. This translates into CASSHYQETQYF.

Points on this clone: Other DNA sequences of this sample code for an identical CDR3. The J gene is TRBJ2-3, the V gene TRBV7-2; D not resolved. V lost 3 bases and J 4 bases, leaving 2 bases between the germline ends. The CDR3 length is 11 residues. CDR1 and CDR2 (germline): SGHTA, FQGNSA. CDR3 residues: CASSLADTQYF. The CDR3 nucleotides are TGTGCCAGCAGCTTGGCAGATACGCAGTATTTT.

This chain joins TRBV7-2 and TRBJ2-7; D is unresolved. The germline V gene encodes CDR1 SGHTA and CDR2 FQGNSA. Trimming removed 3 bases at V and 0 bases at J, with 6 bases between. This CDR3 contains 13 residues. The DNA of the CDR3 is TGTGCCAGCAGCTTGGCTGGCTCCTACGAGCAGTACTTC. Encoded protein: CASSLAGSYEQYF.